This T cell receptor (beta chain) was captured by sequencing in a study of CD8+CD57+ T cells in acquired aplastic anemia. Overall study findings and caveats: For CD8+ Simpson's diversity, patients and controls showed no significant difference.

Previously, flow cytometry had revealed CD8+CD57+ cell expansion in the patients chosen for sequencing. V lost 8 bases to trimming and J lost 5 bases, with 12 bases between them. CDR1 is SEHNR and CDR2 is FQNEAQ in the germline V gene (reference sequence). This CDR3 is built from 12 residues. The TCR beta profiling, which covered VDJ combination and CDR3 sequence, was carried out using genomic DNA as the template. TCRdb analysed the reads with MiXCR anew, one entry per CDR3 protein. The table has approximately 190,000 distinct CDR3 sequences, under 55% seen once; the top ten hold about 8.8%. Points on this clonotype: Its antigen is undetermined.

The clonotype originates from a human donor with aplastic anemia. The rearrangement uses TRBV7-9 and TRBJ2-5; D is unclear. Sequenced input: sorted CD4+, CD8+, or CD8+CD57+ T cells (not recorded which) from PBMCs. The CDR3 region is CASLSPAETQYF. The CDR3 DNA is TGTGCCAGCCTTTCCCCTGCGGAGACCCAGTACTTC.